This TCR beta chain emerged from a study of shared clonotypes between healthy human individuals. Libraries were prepared by immunoSEQ multiplex PCR; TCRdb keeps only in-frame clonotypes and omits some of them. The table includes some 2,100,000 clones, about 93% detected once. The CDR3 length is 15 residues. In germline, CDR1 is LNHDA, CDR2 SQIVND (reference sequence). Trimming pared 5 bases from V and 1 base from J, leaving 12 bases between. Note on this clone: What it binds is unknown.

Study-level findings and limits: Represented genetic and exposure-history diversity was restricted by having few donors.

CD8 cells regarded as naive lacked CD45RO, were positively chosen for CCR7, and omitted terminally differentiated effector memory CD45RA+ cells. All participating donors were Caucasian adults from Nashville, Tennessee. Sequenced input: naive CD8+ T cells from PBMCs. The genes are TRBV19 and TRBJ1-5; D is uncertain. The receptor's source is a man aged 18 to 30 in good health. Some clones in this sample may be carry-over from other donors' samples. CDR3 loop: CASSDETGSNQPQHF. DNA of the CDR3: TGTGCCAGTAGTGATGAGACGGGAAGCAATCAGCCCCAGCATTTT. Full variable domain (outside the CDR3, taken from reference TRBV19 and TRBJ1-5): DGGITQSPKYLFRKEGQNVTLSCEQNLNHDAMYWYRQDPGQGLRLIYYSQIVNDFQKGDIAEGYSVSREKKESFPLTVTSAQKNPTAFYLCASSDETGSNQPQHFGDGTRLSIL.